Below are 5 T cell receptor beta chains sequenced from a single sample in a study of circulating CD8 cells and anti-PD-1 response in melanoma. Sorting of live CD3+CD8+TCRalphabeta+ cells by PD-1 and/or TIGIT gave four subsets. Each library started from roughly 16 ng of total RNA using the QIAseq Immune Repertoire TCR panel. TCRdb called the reads again in MiXCR, with one record for every CDR3 protein. The sample shows several hundred distinct CDR3 sequences, around a tenth of them seen only once. This material consisted of CD8+ T cells from PBMCs, taken at baseline or after one month of anti-PD-1 therapy (not recorded which). These receptors came from a human donor with melanoma.

Relative to its sample, this clonotype is large. The CDR3 DNA reads TGTGCCAGCAGTGATATGGATACGCAGTATTTT. Protein: CASSDMDTQYF. This chain connects TRBV2 to TRBJ2-3, with D hard to call. Trimming took off 3 bases at V and 6 bases at J, with 4 bases between the two ends. There are 11 residues in the CDR3. The germline V gene encodes CDR1 SNHLY and CDR2 FYNNEI.

This clonotype is categorized as medium-sized. The rearrangement uses TRBV7-3 and TRBJ2-7, with D possibly matching TRBD1 (5 bases). Germline-derived CDR1 and CDR2 are SGHTA and FQGTGA. The CDR3 has 14 amino acids. Trimming shortened V by 5 bases and J by 3 bases, and 14 bases separated the two germline ends. Written as DNA, the CDR3 is TGTGCCAGCAGCCCAATGGGGCAGGTCTACGAGCAGTACTTC. This encodes CASSPMGQVYEQYF. The full variable domain, with the rest looked up from reference TRBV7-3 and TRBJ2-7, is GAGVSQTPSNKVTEKGKYVELRCDPISGHTALYWYRQSLGQGPEFLIYFQGTGAADDSGLPNDRFFAVRPEGSVSTLKIQRTERGDSAVYLCASSPMGQVYEQYFGPGTRLTVT.

This clonotype is medium-sized in the sample. This rearrangement joins TRBV14 to TRBJ2-7, with a tentative D call TRBD1 (5 bases). V dropped 4 bases and J dropped 4 bases, with 14 bases sitting between them. CDR1 is SGHDN and CDR2 is FVKESK in the germline V gene. This CDR3 has 14 residues. In nucleotides, the CDR3 is TGTGCCAGCAGCCTTTGGACAAATCCGTACGAGCAGTACTTC. Its protein is CASSLWTNPYEQYF.

Details on this clonotype: Relative to the germline gene, one junction end is altered; a read error may explain this. The chain links TRBV2 to TRBJ2-3; a weak D match, TRBD2 (7 bases). Germline CDR1 is SNHLY and CDR2 is FYNNEI. This CDR3 contains 15 residues. The CDR3 DNA sequence: TGTGCCAGCAGCGCTAGGGAGGGGGGCACAGATACGCGGTACTTT. It is translated as CASSAREGGTDTRYF.

This clonotype ranks as large (0.1 to 1%). The gene calls are TRBV6-1 and TRBJ2-6; D gene ambiguous. The CDR3 length is 14 residues. V lost 8 bases to trimming and J lost 0 bases, with 8 bases between them. Germline CDR1 reads MNHNS; CDR2 reads SASEGT. This chain's CDR3 is CASGLSSGANVLTF. CDR3 DNA: TGTGCCAGCGGGCTTAGCTCTGGGGCCAACGTCCTGACTTTC.